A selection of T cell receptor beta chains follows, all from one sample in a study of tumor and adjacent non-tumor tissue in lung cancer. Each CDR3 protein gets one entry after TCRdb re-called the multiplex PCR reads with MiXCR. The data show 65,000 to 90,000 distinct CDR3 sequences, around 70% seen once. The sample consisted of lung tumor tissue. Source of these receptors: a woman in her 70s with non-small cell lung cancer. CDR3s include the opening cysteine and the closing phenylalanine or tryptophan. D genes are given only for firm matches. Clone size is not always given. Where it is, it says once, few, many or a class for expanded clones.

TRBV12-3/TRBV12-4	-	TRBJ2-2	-	TGTGCCAGCACTTTAACCAGGGAGCTGTTTTTT	CASTLTRELFF
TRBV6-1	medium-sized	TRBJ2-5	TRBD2	TGTGCCAGCAGTGAACCGAGCGGGAGGGCGAGGGAGACCCAGTACTTC	CASSEPSGRARETQYF
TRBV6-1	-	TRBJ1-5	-	TGTACCAGCAGTGACTTTCACAGGGACCCAGGGCCCCGGGATTTT	CTSSDFHRDPGPRDF
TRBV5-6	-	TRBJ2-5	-	TGTGCCAGCAGTCCACCACAGGGGCGGGGGGTCCAGTACTTC	CASSPPQGRGVQYF
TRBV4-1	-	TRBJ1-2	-	TGCGCCAGCAGCCAAGAGCGGCTGGGCTATGGCTACACTTTC	CASSQERLGYGYTF
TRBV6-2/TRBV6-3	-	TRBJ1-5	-	TGTGCCAGCAGCAACGGACTCCCGGGGCAGCCCTGGCATTTT	CASSNGLPGQPWHF
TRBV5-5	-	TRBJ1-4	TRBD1	TGTGCCAGCAGCTTGGGGCAGGGGGCGTGCTTGGACGAAAGACTGTTTTTT	CASSLGQGACLDERLFF
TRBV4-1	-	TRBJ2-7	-	TGTGCCAGCAGCCAAGGTGGTCAGCTCACCTCCTACGAGCATTACTTC	CASSQGGQLTSYEHYF
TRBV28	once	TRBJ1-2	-	TGTGCCAGAAAACCCAGAAACTATGGCTACACCTTC	CARKPRNYGYTF
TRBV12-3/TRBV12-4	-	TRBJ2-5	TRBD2	TGTGTCAGCAGTCCGGGACTAGCGGGAAACGAAGAGACCCAGTACTTC	CVSSPGLAGNEETQYF
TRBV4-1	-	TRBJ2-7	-	TGCGCCAGCAGCCATACTAGTGGGGCCATCTACGGGCAGTACTTC	CASSHTSGAIYGQYF
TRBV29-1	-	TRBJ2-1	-	TGCAGCGTTTCAGACCCCGGTCCGAATGAGCGGTTCTTC	CSVSDPGPNERFF
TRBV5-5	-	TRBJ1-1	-	TGTGCCAGCAGCATGCGAACGTGTGGGAGTAATACTGAAGCTTTCTTT	CASSMRTCGSNTEAFF
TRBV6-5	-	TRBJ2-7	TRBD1	TGTGCCAGCATTTACTACGTACAGGGGGCGCGTGGGCAGTACTTC	CASIYYVQGARGQYF
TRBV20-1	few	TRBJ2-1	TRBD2	TGCAGTGCTAGAGGGGGGGGAGGTACTAGCGGGAGCTACAATGAGCAGTTCTTC	CSARGGGGTSGSYNEQFF
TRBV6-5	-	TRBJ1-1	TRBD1	TGTGCCGGCAGTCCGACGAGGGGACAGGACACTGAAGCTTTCTTT	CAGSPTRGQDTEAFF
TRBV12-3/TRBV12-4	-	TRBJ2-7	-	TGTGCCAGCAGTCCGGACCACGCCAACGAGCAGTACTTC	CASSPDHANEQYF
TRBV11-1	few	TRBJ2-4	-	TGTGCCAGCAGCCCAACGGGTCTAACCAAAAACATTCAGTACTTC	CASSPTGLTKNIQYF
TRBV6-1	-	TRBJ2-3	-	TGTGTCAGCAGTGGGGGACACCAACGACCCCTAGATACGCAGTATTTT	CVSSGGHQRPLDTQYF
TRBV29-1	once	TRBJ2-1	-	TGCAGCGTTGAGAGTACCTTCAACCATGAGCAGTTCTTC	CSVESTFNHEQFF
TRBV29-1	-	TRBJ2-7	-	TGCAGCCTTACCAACTACGAGCAGTACTTC	CSLTNYEQYF
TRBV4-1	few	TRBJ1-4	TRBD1	TGCGCCAGCAGCCAAGAATTCCGGGACAGGGGGCGAGCAACTAATGGAAAACTGTTTTTT	CASSQEFRDRGRATNGKLFF
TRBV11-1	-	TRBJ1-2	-	TGTGCAAGCAGCACCGGGATAGCGAACTATGGCTACACCTTC	CASSTGIANYGYTF
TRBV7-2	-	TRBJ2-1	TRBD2	TGTGCCAGCAGTACAGGACTAGCGGGGGACAATGAGCAGTTCTTC	CASSTGLAGDNEQFF
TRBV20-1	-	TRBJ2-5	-	TGCATTGCCGAGTACCAAGAGACCCAGTACTTC	CIAEYQETQYF
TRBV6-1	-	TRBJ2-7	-	TGTGCTAGTGTAGCACCGGGACCGCTGGAGGAGCATTACTTC	CASVAPGPLEEHYF
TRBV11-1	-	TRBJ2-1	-	TGTGCCAGCAGCCCAACAGGTCTAGCCAAGAACATTCAGTTCTTC	CASSPTGLAKNIQFF
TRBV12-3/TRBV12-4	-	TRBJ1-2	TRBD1	TGTGCTAGCAGTTTTGGACAGGGGGACTATGGCTACAGCTTC	CASSFGQGDYGYSF
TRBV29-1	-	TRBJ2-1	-	TGCAGCGTGGACGGGACCTCCAATGAGCGGTTCTTC	CSVDGTSNERFF
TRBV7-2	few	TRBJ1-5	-	TGTGCCAGCAGCTTAACAGGGAACGACAATCAGCCCCAGCATTTT	CASSLTGNDNQPQHF
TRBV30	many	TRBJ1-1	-	TGTGCCTGGACCCGGATAGATAACACTGAAGCTTTCTTT	CAWTRIDNTEAFF
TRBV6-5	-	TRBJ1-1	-	TGTGCCAGCAGTTACTCGACTAGGGTCAGGACTGGTGAAGCCTTCTTT	CASSYSTRVRTGEAFF
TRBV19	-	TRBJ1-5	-	TGTGCCAGTAAACCGGGCCGGGTAAGAAATCAGCCCCAGCATTTT	CASKPGRVRNQPQHF
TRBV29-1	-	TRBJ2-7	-	TGCAGTGGGGTGAGCTCCTACGAGCAGTACTTC	CSGVSSYEQYF
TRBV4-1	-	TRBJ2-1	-	TGCGCCAGCAGCCGAAGTCAGAGCTCCTACTATGAGCAGTTCTTC	CASSRSQSSYYEQFF
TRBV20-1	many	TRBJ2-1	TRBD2	TGCAGGCCAGCGGGGGAGAATGAGCAGTTCTTC	CRPAGENEQFF